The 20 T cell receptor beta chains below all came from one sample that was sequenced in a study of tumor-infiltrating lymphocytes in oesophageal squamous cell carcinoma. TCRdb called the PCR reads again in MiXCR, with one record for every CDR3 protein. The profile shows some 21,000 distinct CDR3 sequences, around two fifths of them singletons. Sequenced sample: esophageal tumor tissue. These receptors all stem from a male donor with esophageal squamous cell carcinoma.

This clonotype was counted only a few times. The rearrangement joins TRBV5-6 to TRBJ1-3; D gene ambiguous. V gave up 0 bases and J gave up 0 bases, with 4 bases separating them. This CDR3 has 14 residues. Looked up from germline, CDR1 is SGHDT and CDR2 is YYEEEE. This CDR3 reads CASSLDLSGNTIYF. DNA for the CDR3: TGTGCCAGCAGCTTGGATCTCTCTGGAAACACCATATATTTT. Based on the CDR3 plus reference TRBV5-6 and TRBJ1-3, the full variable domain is DAGVTQSPTHLIKTRGQQVTLRCSPKSGHDTVSWYQQALGQGPQFIFQYYEEEERQRGNFPDRFSGHQFPNYSSELNVNALLLGDSALYLCASSLDLSGNTIYFGEGSWLTVV.

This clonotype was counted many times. In nucleotides, the CDR3 is TGTGCCAGCAGCCGCTGGGAAGGGTCTGAAGCTTTCTTT. It specifies CASSRWEGSEAFF. The chain carries TRBV5-5 and TRBJ1-1; D is uncertain. CDR3 length: 13 amino acids. V was shortened by 4 bases and J by 6 bases, with 13 bases between the two germline ends. Germline CDR1 is SGHKS and CDR2 is YYEKEE (reference sequence).

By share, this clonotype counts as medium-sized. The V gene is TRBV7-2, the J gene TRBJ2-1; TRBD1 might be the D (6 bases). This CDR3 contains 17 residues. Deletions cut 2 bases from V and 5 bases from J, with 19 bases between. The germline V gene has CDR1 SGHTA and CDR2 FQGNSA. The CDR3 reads CASSLFGNRVGDNEQFF. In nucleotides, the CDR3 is TGTGCCAGCAGCTTATTTGGGAACAGGGTTGGAGACAATGAGCAGTTCTTC.

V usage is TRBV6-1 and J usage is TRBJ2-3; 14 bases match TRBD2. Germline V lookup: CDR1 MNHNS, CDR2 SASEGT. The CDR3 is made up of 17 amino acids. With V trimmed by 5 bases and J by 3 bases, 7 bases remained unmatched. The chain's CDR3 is CASSFNGLAGGTDTQYF. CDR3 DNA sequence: TGTGCCAGCAGTTTCAACGGACTAGCGGGGGGTACAGATACGCAGTATTTT.

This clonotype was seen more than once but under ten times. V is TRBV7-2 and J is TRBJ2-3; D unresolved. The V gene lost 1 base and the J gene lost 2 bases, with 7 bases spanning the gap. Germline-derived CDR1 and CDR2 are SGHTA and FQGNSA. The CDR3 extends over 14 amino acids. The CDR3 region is CASSLVVTTDTQYF. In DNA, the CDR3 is TGTGCCAGCAGCTTAGTCGTTACCACAGATACGCAGTATTTT.

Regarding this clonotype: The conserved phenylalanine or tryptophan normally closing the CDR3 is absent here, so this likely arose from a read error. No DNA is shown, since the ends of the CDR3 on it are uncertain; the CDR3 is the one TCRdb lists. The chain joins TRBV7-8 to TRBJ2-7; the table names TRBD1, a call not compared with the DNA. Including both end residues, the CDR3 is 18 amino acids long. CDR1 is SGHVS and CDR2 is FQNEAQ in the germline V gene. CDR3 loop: CASSLSGGAGSYGYTFGS.

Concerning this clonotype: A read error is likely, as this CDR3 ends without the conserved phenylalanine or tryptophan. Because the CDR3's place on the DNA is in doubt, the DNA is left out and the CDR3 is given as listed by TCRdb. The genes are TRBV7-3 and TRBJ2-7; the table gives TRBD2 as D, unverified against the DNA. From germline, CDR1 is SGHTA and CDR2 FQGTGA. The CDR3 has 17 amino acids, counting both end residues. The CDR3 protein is CASSAGLAGPSEQFFAP.

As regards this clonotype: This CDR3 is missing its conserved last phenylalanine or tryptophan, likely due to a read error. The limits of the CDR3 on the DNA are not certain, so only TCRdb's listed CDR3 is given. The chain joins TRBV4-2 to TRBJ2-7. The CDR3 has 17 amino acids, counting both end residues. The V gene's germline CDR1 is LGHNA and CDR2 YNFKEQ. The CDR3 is CASSQDKTALYGYTFGS.

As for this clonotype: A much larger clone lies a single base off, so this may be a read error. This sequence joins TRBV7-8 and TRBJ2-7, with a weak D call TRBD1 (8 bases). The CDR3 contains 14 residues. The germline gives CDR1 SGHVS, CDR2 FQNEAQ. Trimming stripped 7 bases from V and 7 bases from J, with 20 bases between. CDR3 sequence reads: CASTQAQGGSEQYF. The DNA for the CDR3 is TGTGCCAGCACCCAAGCACAGGGGGGGAGTGAGCAGTACTTC.

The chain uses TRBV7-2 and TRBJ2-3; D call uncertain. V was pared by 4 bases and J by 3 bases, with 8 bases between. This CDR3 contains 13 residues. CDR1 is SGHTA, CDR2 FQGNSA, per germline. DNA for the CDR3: TGTGCCAGCAGCTGGGATGTGACAGATACGCAGTATTTT. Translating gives CASSWDVTDTQYF.

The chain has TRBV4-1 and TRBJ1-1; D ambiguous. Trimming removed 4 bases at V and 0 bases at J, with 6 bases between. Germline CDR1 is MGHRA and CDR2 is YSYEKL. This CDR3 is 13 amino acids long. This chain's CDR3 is CASSPGLNTEAFF. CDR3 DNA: TGCGCCAGCAGCCCCGGTCTGAACACTGAAGCTTTCTTT.

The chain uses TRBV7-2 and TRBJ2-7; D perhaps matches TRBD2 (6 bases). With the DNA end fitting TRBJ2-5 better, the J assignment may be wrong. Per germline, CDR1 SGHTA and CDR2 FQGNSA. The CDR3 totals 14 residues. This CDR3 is CASSSPTRSETQYF. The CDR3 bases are TGTGCCAGCAGCTCCCCGACTAGATCGGAGACCCAGTACTTC.

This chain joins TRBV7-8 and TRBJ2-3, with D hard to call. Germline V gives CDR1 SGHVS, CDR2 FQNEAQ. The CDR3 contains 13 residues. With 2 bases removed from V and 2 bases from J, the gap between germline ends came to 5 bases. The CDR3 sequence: CASSLTITDTQYF. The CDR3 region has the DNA TGTGCCAGCAGCTTAACAATCACAGATACGCAGTATTTT. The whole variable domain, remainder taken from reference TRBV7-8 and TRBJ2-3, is GAGVSQSPRYKVAKRGQDVALRCDPISGHVSLFWYQQALGQGPEFLTYFQNEAQLDKSGLPSDRFFAERPEGSVSTLKIQRTQQEDSAVYLCASSLTITDTQYFGPGTRLTVL.

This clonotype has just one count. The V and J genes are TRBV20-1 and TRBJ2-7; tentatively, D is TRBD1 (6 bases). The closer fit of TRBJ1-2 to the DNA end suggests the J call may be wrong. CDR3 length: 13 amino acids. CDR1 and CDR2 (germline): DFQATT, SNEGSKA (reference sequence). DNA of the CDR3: TGCAGTGCTAGAGGACAGGACTACTATGGCTACACCTTC. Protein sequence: CSARGQDYYGYTF.

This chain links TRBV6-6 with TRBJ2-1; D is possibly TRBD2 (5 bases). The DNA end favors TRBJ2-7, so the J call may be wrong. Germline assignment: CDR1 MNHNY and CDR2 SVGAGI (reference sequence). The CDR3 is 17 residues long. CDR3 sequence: CASSYSRSGLSSYEQYF. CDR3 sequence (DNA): TGTGCCAGCAGTTACTCGAGATCCGGACTGTCCTCCTACGAGCAGTACTTC.

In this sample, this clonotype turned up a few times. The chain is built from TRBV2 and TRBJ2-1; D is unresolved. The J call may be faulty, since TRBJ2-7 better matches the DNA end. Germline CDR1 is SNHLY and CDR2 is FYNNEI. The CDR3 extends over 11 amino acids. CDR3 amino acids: CASTGGNEQYF. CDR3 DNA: TGTGCCAGCACTGGCGGCAATGAGCAGTACTTC.

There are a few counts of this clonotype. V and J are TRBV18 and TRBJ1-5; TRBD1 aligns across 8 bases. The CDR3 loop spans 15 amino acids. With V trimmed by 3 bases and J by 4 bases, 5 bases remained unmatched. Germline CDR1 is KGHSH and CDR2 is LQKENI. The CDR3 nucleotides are TGTGCCAGCTCACCGGGACAGGTATCGAATCAGCCCCAGCATTTT. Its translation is CASSPGQVSNQPQHF.

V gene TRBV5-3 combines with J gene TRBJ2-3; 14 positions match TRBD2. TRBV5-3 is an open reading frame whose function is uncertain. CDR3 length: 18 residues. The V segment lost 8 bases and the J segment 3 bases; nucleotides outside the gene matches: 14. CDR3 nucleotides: TGTGCCAGCAGGTCCGGGACTAGCGGGAGTGTCGGGACAGATACGCAGTATTTT. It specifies CASRSGTSGSVGTDTQYF.

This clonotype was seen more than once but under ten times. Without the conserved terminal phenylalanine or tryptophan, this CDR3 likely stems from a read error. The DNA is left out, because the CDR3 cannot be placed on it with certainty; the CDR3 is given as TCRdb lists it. The CDR3 loop is CASKEQGA. The chain recombines TRBV6-4 with TRBJ2-4; the table's D call, TRBD1, was not checked against the DNA. Ends included, the CDR3 has 8 residues. The germline V gene encodes CDR1 MRHNA and CDR2 SNTAGT.

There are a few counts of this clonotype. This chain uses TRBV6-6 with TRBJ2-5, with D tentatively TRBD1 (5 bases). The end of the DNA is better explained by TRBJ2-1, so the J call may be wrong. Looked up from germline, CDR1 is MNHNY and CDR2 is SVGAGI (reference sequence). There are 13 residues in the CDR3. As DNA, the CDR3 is TGTGCCAGCAGTTACCCATGGACAAATGAGCAGTTCTTC. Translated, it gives CASSYPWTNEQFF.